This T cell receptor beta chain is drawn from a study of long-term antiretroviral therapy in people with HIV. Whole-study findings and limits: ART was followed by higher diversity that remained below transplant donor controls.

V was pared by 3 bases and J by 1 base, with 10 bases between. Per the germline V gene, CDR1 is SGHNT and CDR2 is YENEEA. The length of the CDR3 is 15 residues. The immunoSEQ assay was v3.0, run at survey level. TCRdb's table, derived via immunoSEQ multiplex PCR, lists solely in-frame clones and lacks some. This sample has more than 15,000 clones, with 65% to 80% found just once. For each donor, at least one pre-ART and at least two post-ART PBMC samples were available. Every HIV-positive participant received treatment in the United States. Note on this clone: The target antigen is unknown.

The starting material was unsorted PBMCs, obtained 0.5 years before starting antiretroviral therapy. The clonotype comes from a man between 18 and 29 years old with HIV. The gene calls are TRBV11-3 and TRBJ1-5; D not certain. This CDR3 reads CASSFPRTSNQPQHF. In nucleotides, the CDR3 is TGTGCCAGCAGCTTTCCCAGGACCAGCAATCAGCCCCAGCATTTT.